The rows below give T cell receptor beta chains drawn from one sample of a study of blood T cell repertoires in COVID-19. The repertoire was sequenced with immunoSEQ multiplex PCR; TCRdb's copy has only in-frame clones and lacks some. The repertoire holds some 150,000 clones, with roughly 89% as singletons. The sample consisted of peripheral blood. The source is a woman aged 50 to 65 with acute or convalescent COVID-19. The CDR3 runs from the conserved cysteine through the conserved F or W. A D gene is named only where the DNA matches it firmly. Expanded clones are given a class, and other clones once, few, many or no size at all.

clone_size,d_call,v_call,j_call,cdr3_nt,cdr3_aa
few,.,TRBV7-2,TRBJ2-6,TGTGCCAGCAGCCTGACAGGAGCTGGGGCCAACGTCCTGACTTTC,CASSLTGAGANVLTF
many,TRBD1,TRBV7-2,TRBJ1-3,TGTGCCAGCAGCCCACAGGGGACCCCGAGCTCTGGAAACACCATATATTTT,CASSPQGTPSSGNTIYF
once,.,TRBV3-1/TRBV3-2,TRBJ1-2,TGTGCCAGCAGTCGAATTCCAGACCGGGTAAACTATGGCTACACCTTC,CASSRIPDRVNYGYTF
.,.,TRBV19,TRBJ1-1,TGTGCCAGTAGTATCTTCGGGGGAGGGACTGAAGCTTTCTTT,CASSIFGGGTEAFF
.,.,TRBV5-1,TRBJ2-7,TGCGCCAGCAGCTTGGCACCCAGTGCGGGATACGAGCAGTACTTC,CASSLAPSAGYEQYF
.,.,TRBV2,TRBJ1-2,TGTGCCAGCAGAAATACAGGAATCTATGGCTACACCTTC,CASRNTGIYGYTF
.,.,TRBV4-2,TRBJ1-2,TGCGCCAGAACCCGTGCGCGTGGCTACACCTTC,CARTRARGYTF
.,.,TRBV19,TRBJ2-7,TGTGCCAGTAGCCTAATAAGGGGTGGTGAGCAGTACTTC,CASSLIRGGEQYF
.,TRBD2,TRBV12-5,TRBJ2-7,TGTGCTAGTGATGGGACTAGCGGAGCCTACGAGCAGTACTTC,CASDGTSGAYEQYF
.,TRBD2,TRBV30,TRBJ2-2,TGTGCCTGCGAGAGCGGGAGGGCGAACACCGGGGAGCTGTTTTTT,CACESGRANTGELFF
.,TRBD1,TRBV5-6,TRBJ1-2,TGTGCCAGCAGCACGGGACAGGGGGAATTAGGCTATGGCTACACCTTC,CASSTGQGELGYGYTF
.,.,TRBV2,TRBJ1-5,TGTGCCAGCAGTTTTGGGGGGATTGGCCAGCCCCAGCATTTT,CASSFGGIGQPQHF
once,.,TRBV19,TRBJ2-2,TGTGCCAGTAGTATCCCCGGCGGTTACGGGGAGCTGTTTTTT,CASSIPGGYGELFF
few,.,TRBV29-1,TRBJ1-5,TGCAGCGTTGCATCTGGGCTTTTAGGCAATCAGCCCCAGCATTTT,CSVASGLLGNQPQHF
once,TRBD1,TRBV6-1,TRBJ1-5,TGTGCCAGCAGTGAAAAATCCGTGGGACAGGGTTCTCAGCCCCAGCATTTT,CASSEKSVGQGSQPQHF
.,.,TRBV23-1,TRBJ1-6,TGCGCCAGCAGTCAACCCAATAGGACAGACTCCTATAATTCACCCCTCCACTTT,CASSQPNRTDSYNSPLHF
.,TRBD1,TRBV4-3,TRBJ1-2,TGCGCCAGCAGCCAAGACGGACCGTACAGGGGGTCCCCCGGGGGCTACACCTTC,CASSQDGPYRGSPGGYTF
.,.,TRBV7-9,TRBJ2-1,TGTGCCAGCAGCTCTCTTAAAGCTCTGAATGAGCAGTTCTTC,CASSSLKALNEQFF
.,TRBD2,TRBV19,TRBJ2-1,TGTGCCACCAGCACCGGGACTAGCTACAATGAGCAGTTCTTC,CATSTGTSYNEQFF
.,.,TRBV25-1,TRBJ1-1,TGTGCCAGTCTTGGGACTCACACTGAAGCTTTCTTT,CASLGTHTEAFF
.,TRBD1,TRBV4-3,TRBJ1-4,TGCGCCAGCGCGACAGGGACAACTAATGAAAAACTGTTTTTT,CASATGTTNEKLFF
.,.,TRBV6-5,TRBJ2-2,TGTGCCAGCAGTTACTCGAGATCAGGGGTCACCGGGGAGCTGTTTTTT,CASSYSRSGVTGELFF
once,TRBD1,TRBV5-1,TRBJ2-1,TGCGCCAGCAGCTTGGTCCCCTTGGACAGGGGCTCCTACAATGAGCAGTTCTTC,CASSLVPLDRGSYNEQFF
.,TRBD1,TRBV15,TRBJ2-6,TGTGCCACCAGTAGGGACAGGGCGAATGGGGCCAACGTCCTGACTTTC,CATSRDRANGANVLTF
.,.,TRBV10-1,TRBJ1-1,TGCGCCAGCAGTTTTAACAGGGACACTGAAGCTTTCTTT,CASSFNRDTEAFF
.,.,TRBV3-1/TRBV3-2,TRBJ2-3,TGTGCCAGCAGCAAGTTGCGGCAGAGCACAGATACGCAGTATTTT,CASSKLRQSTDTQYF
.,TRBD2,TRBV7-6,TRBJ2-2,TGTGCCAGCAGCTTAAGGGGACTAGGGTCCGGGGAGCTGTTTTTT,CASSLRGLGSGELFF
.,.,TRBV29-1,TRBJ1-2,TGCAGCGTTAACCTTCTAGGGACACGTGATTTTCGAGGCTACACCTTC,CSVNLLGTRDFRGYTF
.,.,TRBV25-1,TRBJ2-3,TGTGCCAGCAGTGAATATCTGCGGGTGGGCCCAGATACGCAGTATTTT,CASSEYLRVGPDTQYF
once,.,TRBV29-1,TRBJ1-5,TGCAGCGTCGGGGGGGGATCTAGCAATCAGCCCCAGCATTTT,CSVGGGSSNQPQHF
.,TRBD1,TRBV18,TRBJ1-2,TGTGCCAGCTCACAGGACCCACAGGGGGCCAGCTATGGCTACACCTTC,CASSQDPQGASYGYTF
few,.,TRBV11-2,TRBJ2-1,TGTGCCAGCAGCTCCCCAGCGGGCACGAATGAGCAGTTCTTC,CASSSPAGTNEQFF
.,.,TRBV12-3/TRBV12-4,TRBJ1-2,TGTGCCAGCAGTTTCGGACAGCTAGGCTACACCTTC,CASSFGQLGYTF
.,.,TRBV19,TRBJ1-2,TGTGCCAGCCGACGACAGGAGACTAACTATGGCTACACCTTC,CASRRQETNYGYTF
.,.,TRBV18,TRBJ2-6,TGTGCCAGCTCATCGAACGGGGGTAGAGCTGGGGCCAACGTCCTGACTTTC,CASSSNGGRAGANVLTF
.,TRBD2,TRBV28,TRBJ2-5,TGTGCCAGCAGTTCCACCGGGGGGGCCCAGTACTTC,CASSSTGGAQYF
.,TRBD1,TRBV5-1,TRBJ2-3,TGCGCCAGCAGCTTGGGCCAGGGGGCGGTAAATACGCAGTATTTT,CASSLGQGAVNTQYF
.,.,TRBV29-1,TRBJ2-1,TGCAGCGCTTCGGACTTACGTGAGCAGTTCTTC,CSASDLREQFF
.,TRBD1,TRBV29-1,TRBJ2-7,TGCAGCGTTGTCGCCGGGACAGAGGTTTGGGGGCAGTACTTC,CSVVAGTEVWGQYF
.,.,TRBV27,TRBJ2-7,TGTGCCAGCAGTTTCGGACAGCACTACGAGCAGTACTTC,CASSFGQHYEQYF